This TCR beta chain was retrieved from a study of blood T cell repertoires in COVID-19. Study at large: PBMCs, B-cell-depleted T cells, or T cells provided the cDNA or gDNA that made up the material.

Original methodology: Reference gene primer amplification gave nucleated cell count estimates. The assay was immunoSEQ multiplex PCR, and TCRdb's table has in-frame clones only and misses some. That table furnishes V, J and clone size, whereas the DNA furnished D and trimming. The top ten clones hold more than 0.85% of a sample with 150,000 to 200,000 clones, 85% of them seen once. The ends lost 9 bases at V and 1 base at J; junction bases unmatched: 6. CDR3 size: 15 residues. The germline V gene encodes CDR1 KGHDR and CDR2 SFDVKD. The sequence came from a man aged 40-49 years with acute or convalescent COVID-19. The chain uses TRBV24-1 and TRBJ2-2; TRBD1 agrees at 8 bases. Sequenced input: peripheral blood. The CDR3 DNA reads as TGTGCCACCTCTAAAGGGACAGGGAACACCGGGGAGCTGTTTTTT. Translating it yields CATSKGTGNTGELFF.